Here is one T cell receptor (beta chain) with its context. Its specificity is unknown. The table came from immunoSEQ multiplex PCR; TCRdb's copy has only in-frame clones and leaves some out. The sample lists about 460,000 clones; approximately 80% were seen once. The data originate from a study of shared clonotypes between healthy human individuals. Overall study results and limits: Researchers sampled only blood; tissue repertoires likely differ.

The CDR3 runs 16 residues. The V gene lost 2 bases and the J gene lost 1 base, with 15 bases spanning the gap. CDR1 and CDR2 from the germline V gene are SQVTM and ANQGSEA. The receptor was isolated from a woman in her thirties or forties in good health. Some clones in this sample may be carry-over from other donors' samples. V gene TRBV29-1 combines with J gene TRBJ2-1, with D possibly matching TRBD1 (6 bases). The specimen was PBMCs. This chain's CDR3 is CSVESGQGSSYNEQFF. The CDR3 DNA sequence: TGCAGCGTTGAATCCGGCCAGGGGAGTTCCTACAATGAGCAGTTCTTC.